This T cell receptor (beta chain) stems from a study of beta chain features in type 1 diabetes. About the research overall: Age, gender and cell yields were similar between patients and healthy donors. Study conclusions and caveats: Significant though moderate, a shortening of TCRB CDR3s appeared in all four CD4+ subsets of Type 1 diabetes patients.

One heparinised blood draw averaging around 100 mL was given by each donor. Sequencing targeted expressed TCRB transcripts, as all isolated RNA had been reverse transcribed. Measured with immunoSEQ multiplex PCR; TCRdb has only the in-frame clones, and not every one. The table records a few hundred thousand clones, 10% to 15% of them present only once. The CDR3 extends over 15 amino acids. V shed 6 bases, J shed 6 bases, and the junction held 12 bases outside the gene matches. Germline CDR1 is MDHEN and CDR2 is SYDVKM. In regard to this clone: Its target is not known.

The TCR comes from a young woman with type 1 diabetes. The chain joins TRBV28 to TRBJ2-7, with 9 bases aligning to TRBD1. The sample taken for sequencing was naive CD4+ T cells from blood. CDR3 loop: CASSPPGQGTSEQYF. In DNA, the CDR3 is TGTGCCAGCAGCCCCCCGGGACAGGGAACCTCCGAGCAGTACTTC.